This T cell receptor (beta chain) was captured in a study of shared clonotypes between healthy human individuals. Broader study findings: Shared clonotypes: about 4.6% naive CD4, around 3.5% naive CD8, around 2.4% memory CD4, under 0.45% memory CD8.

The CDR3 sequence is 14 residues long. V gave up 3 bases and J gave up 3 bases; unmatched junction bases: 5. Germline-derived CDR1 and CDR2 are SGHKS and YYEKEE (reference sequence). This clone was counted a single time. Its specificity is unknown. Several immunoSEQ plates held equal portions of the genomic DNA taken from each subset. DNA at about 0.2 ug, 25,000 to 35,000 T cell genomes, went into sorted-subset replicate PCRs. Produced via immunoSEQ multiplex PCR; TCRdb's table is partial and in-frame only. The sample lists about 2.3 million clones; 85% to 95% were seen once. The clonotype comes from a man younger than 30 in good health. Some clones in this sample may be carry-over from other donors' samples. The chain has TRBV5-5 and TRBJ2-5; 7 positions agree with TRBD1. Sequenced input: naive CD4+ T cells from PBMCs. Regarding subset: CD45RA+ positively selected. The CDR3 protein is CASSSGGFEETQYF. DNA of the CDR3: TGTGCCAGCAGCTCAGGGGGATTTGAAGAGACCCAGTACTTC.